A selection of T cell receptor beta chains follows, all from one sample in a study of immune evolution from preneoplasia to lung adenocarcinoma. Profiling relied on immunoSEQ multiplex PCR, and the TCRdb table lists in-frame clones only, not all of them. Of a few thousand clones listed, about four fifths are singletons. The specimen was FFPE lung adenocarcinoma in situ tissue. The receptors originated from a person aged 65-85 years with lung adenocarcinoma. The CDR3 runs from the conserved cysteine through the conserved F or W. The order of the fields is clone size, D gene, J gene, V gene, CDR3 DNA, CDR3 protein. D genes are given only for firm matches. Clone sizes are given selectively: once, few, many, or a class where the clone is expanded.

NA NA TRBJ2-5 TRBV4-1 TGCGCCAGCAGCCAAGAGTGGGAGGAGACCCAGTACTTC CASSQEWEETQYF
NA NA TRBJ1-5 TRBV19 TGTGCCAGTAGGTCCTGGGATCGGCAGCCCCAGCATTTT CASRSWDRQPQHF
once TRBD1 TRBJ2-7 TRBV28 TGTGCCAGCAGGGGACAGGTAGCCGAGCAGTACTTC CASRGQVAEQYF
NA NA TRBJ1-5 TRBV28 TGTGCCAGCAGTTACATGATCCAGCCCCAGCATTTT CASSYMIQPQHF
NA TRBD2 TRBJ2-7 TRBV2 TGTGCCAGGGGACTAGCGGGTGCCTACGAGCAGTACTTC CARGLAGAYEQYF
NA TRBD2 TRBJ2-7 TRBV28 TGTGCCAGCATAGTCGGCGGGAGTCGAGGCGAGCAGTACTTC CASIVGGSRGEQYF
NA NA TRBJ2-1 TRBV4-2 TGTGCCAGCAGCCAGGATTCCGGGTGGGATGAGCAGTTCTTC CASSQDSGWDEQFF
once TRBD2 TRBJ2-5 TRBV27 TGTGCCAGCAGCTTTAGCGGGAGGACCCAAGAGACCCAGTACTTC CASSFSGRTQETQYF
NA TRBD1 TRBJ1-1 TRBV2 TGTGCCAGCAGCGAGCTTTGGACAGGATACACTGAAGCTTTCTTT CASSELWTGYTEAFF
NA NA TRBJ2-7 TRBV5-1 TGCGCCAGCAGCTGGGCGGGACAGCTATACGAGCAGTACTTC CASSWAGQLYEQYF
few TRBD2 TRBJ2-1 TRBV7-9 TGTGCCAGCAGCATGGACCTTGGGGCGGGAGTAAATGAGCAGTTCTTC CASSMDLGAGVNEQFF
NA NA TRBJ1-4 TRBV30 TGTGCCTGGACAAGGTCTCGGAATGAAAAACTGTTTTTT CAWTRSRNEKLFF
NA NA TRBJ2-7 TRBV6-1 TGTGCCAGCAGAGCAGCCGGGTACAGCTCCTACGAGCAGTACTTC CASRAAGYSSYEQYF
NA TRBD2 TRBJ2-1 TRBV11-2 TGTGCCACGACCAAGACTAGCGGGAGTAATGAGCAGTTCTTC CATTKTSGSNEQFF
NA TRBD2 TRBJ2-1 TRBV7-9 TGTGCCAGCAGCTCCACGACTAGCGGGAGTTCGCAGTTCTTC CASSSTTSGSSQFF
once NA TRBJ2-2 TRBV6-4 TGTGCCAGCAGCCGAACAGGGTTCGGGGAGCTGTTTTTT CASSRTGFGELFF
NA NA TRBJ2-7 TRBV2 TGTGCCAGCAGTGAAAGGTGGGACCGCACGTCTAGGGAGCAGTACTTC CASSERWDRTSREQYF
NA NA TRBJ2-2 TRBV14 TGTGCCAGCAGCCTTCAACAGGGAACCGGGGAGCTGTTTTTT CASSLQQGTGELFF
NA NA TRBJ2-3 TRBV2 TGTGCCAGCAGTGAAGCGCTTTCTAGTGATACGCAGTATTTT CASSEALSSDTQYF
NA TRBD1 TRBJ2-7 TRBV2 TGTGCCAGCAGTGTAGAGACAGGGTTTGTTGAGCAGTACTTC CASSVETGFVEQYF
NA TRBD2 TRBJ2-7 TRBV2 TGTGCCAGCATGCCTAGCGGCGCCTACGAGCAGTACTTC CASMPSGAYEQYF
NA NA TRBJ2-1 TRBV5-8 TGTGCCAGCAGCTTGGTGCTATATGAGCAGTTCTTC CASSLVLYEQFF
NA NA TRBJ2-7 TRBV6-1 TGTGCCAGCAGAGAAGGGTTAGCGGTGCAACACGAGCAGTACTTC CASREGLAVQHEQYF
NA NA TRBJ1-1 TRBV6-5 TGTGCCAGCAGGGCGGAGCTTCTGAACACTGAAGCTTTCTTT CASRAELLNTEAFF